The TCR beta chain described here comes from a study of blood T cell repertoires in COVID-19. Looking at the study overall: Acute-phase and convalescent COVID-19 samples originated in the United States, Italy and Spain.

Living in about two dozen US areas, the participants were between roughly 18 and 90 years of age. Participants' reported clinical history set cohort assignment. Exposed participants came across a COVID-19 case within 2 weeks before study entry. CDR3 length: 17 residues. With 0 bases removed from V and 6 bases from J, the gap between germline ends came to 19 bases. CDR1 and CDR2 (germline): SGHTA, FQGTGA. TCRdb keeps only in-frame clones here, not all; method: immunoSEQ multiplex PCR. The sample has about 280,000 clones, roughly four fifths seen once. Sequencing was carried out using PBMCs or T cells enriched from blood (not recorded which). The V and J genes are TRBV7-3 and TRBJ2-3, with D possibly being TRBD2 (6 bases). The TCR originated in a man in his forties or fifties who had been exposed to COVID-19. The CDR3 sequence: CASSLTVAQGRTDTQYF. DNA of the CDR3: TGTGCCAGCAGCTTAACTGTGGCGCAAGGGAGGACCGATACGCAGTATTTT. The entire variable domain, with the rest obtained from reference TRBV7-3 and TRBJ2-3, is as follows: GAGVSQTPSNKVTEKGKYVELRCDPISGHTALYWYRQSLGQGPEFLIYFQGTGAADDSGLPNDRFFAVRPEGSVSTLKIQRTERGDSAVYLCASSLTVAQGRTDTQYFGPGTRLTVL.